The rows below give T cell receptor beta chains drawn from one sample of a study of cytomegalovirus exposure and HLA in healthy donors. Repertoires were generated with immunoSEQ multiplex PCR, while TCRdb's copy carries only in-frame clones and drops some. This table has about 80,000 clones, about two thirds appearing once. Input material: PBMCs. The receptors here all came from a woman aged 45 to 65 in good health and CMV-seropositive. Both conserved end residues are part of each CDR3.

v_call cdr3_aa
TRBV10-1 CASSEGLAEYEQYF
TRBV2 CASSGAGNTEAFF
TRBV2 CASSDVDSNQPQHF
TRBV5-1 CASSLTGELHF
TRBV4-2 CASSQVGDRAKGGYTF
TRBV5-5 CASSLGAGGLYGYTF
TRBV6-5 CASKERNYGYTF
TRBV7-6 CASRPEAGGDNEQFF
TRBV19 CASSMVGANTGELFF
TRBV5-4 CASSSPGQGRNEKLFF
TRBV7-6 CASSLGSGTGTEAFF
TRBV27 CASSWEGTRYTF
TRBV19 CASSIDRGTNQPQHF
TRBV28 CASSTRLELNYGYTF
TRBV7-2 CASSLRRSAEQYF
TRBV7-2 CASSTQLAGGHEQYF
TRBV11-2 CASSLGGKQPQHF
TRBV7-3 CASSAVGSGAYNEQFF
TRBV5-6 CASSETLNTEAFF
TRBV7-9 CSSSFEGQGYTF
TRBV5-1 CASSPPSPTDTQYF
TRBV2 CASSGQGRAETQYF
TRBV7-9 CASTPRGGGTDTQYF
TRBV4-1 CASSQLQRSSYNSPLHF
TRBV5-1 CASSITDSGNTIYF
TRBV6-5 CASSYGRDSYNEQFF
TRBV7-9 CASSLEGGNQPQHF
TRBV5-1 CASSLGGTSKSLTDTQYF
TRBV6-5 CASSSTASNQPQHF
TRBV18 CASSLDRAPYYTF
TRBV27 CASSQRGGLDEQFF
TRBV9 CASSVGHSQNQPQHF
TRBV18 CASSDRPDYGYTF
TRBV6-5 CASSYEALARYNEQFF
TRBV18 CASSPGQGSGANVLTF
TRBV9 CASSHKQGIAAYYGYTF
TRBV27 CASSLVAVGREYF
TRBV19 CASSVGQGAFSNTGELFF
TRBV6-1 CASSGRRGRGQETQYF